The TCR beta chain under discussion was sequenced for a study of T cells in localized non-small cell lung cancer. Whole-study findings and limits: Longer overall survival was linked to higher blood T cell density.

Points on this clone: What it binds is not known.

The CDR3 extends over 14 amino acids. The junction had 8 bases not matched to a gene; V was cut back by 5 bases and J by 9 bases. The germline V gene has CDR1 SNHLY and CDR2 FYNNEI. The protocol was immunoSEQ multiplex PCR, while the TCRdb copy is restricted to in-frame clones and leaves out a portion. The sample contains roughly 9,900 clones, about 91% of which appear only once. The sample was peripheral blood, taken before any cancer treatment. The gene calls are TRBV2 and TRBJ2-7; 12 bases line up with TRBD1. This TCR was sampled from a woman aged 35 to 70 with stage I squamous cell lung carcinoma. CDR3 bases: TGTGCCAGCAGTACCGGGACAGGGGGCAACGCGCAGTACTTC. Translating it yields CASSTGTGGNAQYF.